Sequencing of this T cell receptor beta chain was carried out in a study of vaccination and CD4 T cells after COVID-19. Looking at the study overall: Median draw time for post-COVID samples was 101 days post-diagnosis (range 35 to 161).

V was trimmed by 3 bases and J by 5 bases, leaving 8 bases between them. The germline V gene encodes CDR1 SEHNR and CDR2 FQNEAQ (reference sequence). This CDR3 comprises 12 residues. The Oncomine TCR Beta short-read assay generated sequence data from the DNA of cultured CD4+ T cells. TCRdb recomputed calls from the PCR reads with MiXCR, one row per CDR3 protein. In the table there are about 20,000 distinct CDR3 sequences, nearly 50% of which are singletons. Comment on this clonotype: Its antigen remains unidentified.

The treatment here: roughly nine-day PBMC culture with coronavirus spike peptide pools or control peptides (ViraFEST assay). Expansion of antigen-specific T cells with peptide pools by ViraFEST preceded sequencing of TCRs. Findings and caveats of the study: From a median of roughly 21 to 38, SARS-CoV-2-reactive clonotypes increased, though not significantly.

The V call is TRBV7-9, the J call TRBJ2-7, with D possibly matching TRBD1 (6 bases). Sequencing was carried out using CD4+ T cells from blood, cultured in vitro. This receptor was identified in a human donor who had recovered from COVID-19. CDR3 loop: CASSFNRDEQYF. The CDR3 nucleotides are TGTGCCAGCAGCTTCAACAGGGACGAGCAGTACTTC.